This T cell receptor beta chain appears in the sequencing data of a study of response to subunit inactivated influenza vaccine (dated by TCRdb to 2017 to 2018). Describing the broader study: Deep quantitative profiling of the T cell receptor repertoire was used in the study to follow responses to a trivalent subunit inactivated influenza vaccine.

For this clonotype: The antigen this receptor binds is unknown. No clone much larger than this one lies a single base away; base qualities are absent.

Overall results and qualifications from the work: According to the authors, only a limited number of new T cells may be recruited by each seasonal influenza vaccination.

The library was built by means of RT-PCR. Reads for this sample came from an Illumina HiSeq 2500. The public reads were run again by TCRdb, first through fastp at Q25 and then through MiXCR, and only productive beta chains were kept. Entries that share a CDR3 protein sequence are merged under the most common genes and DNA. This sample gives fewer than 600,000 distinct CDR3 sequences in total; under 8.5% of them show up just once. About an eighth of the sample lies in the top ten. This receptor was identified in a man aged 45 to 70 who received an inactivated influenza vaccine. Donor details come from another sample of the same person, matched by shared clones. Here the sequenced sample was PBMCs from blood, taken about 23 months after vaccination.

Read as DNA, the sequence is TGTGCCACCAGCAGAGGACTAGCGGAACAAGAGACCCAGTACTTC. It is translated as CATSRGLAEQETQYF. Recombination connected TRBV15 to TRBJ2-5, with 9 junctional bases fitting TRBD2. The CDR3 runs 15 residues from the cysteine to the phenylalanine. The only DNA kept is the CDR3, 45 bases in frame from the first base. Based on the germline V gene (reference sequence), the CDR1 and CDR2 sequences are LNHNV and YYDKDF. V trim: 1 base; J trim: 2 bases; unmatched bases: 2. This CDR3, with the reference TRBV15 and TRBJ2-5 proteins standing in past its ends, gives the full variable domain DAMVIQNPRYQVTQFGKPVTLSCSQTLNHNVMYWYQQKSSQAPKLLFHYYDKDFNNEADTPDNFQSRRPNTSFCFLDIRSPGLGDTAMYLCATSRGLAEQETQYFGPGTRLLVL.